The 11 T cell receptor beta chains given below trace back to one sample, sequenced in a study of response to subunit inactivated influenza vaccine. TCRdb reprocessed the RT-PCR reads with MiXCR, giving one entry per CDR3 protein. The sample has fewer than 600,000 distinct CDR3 sequences, around 7.9% seen once. Sequenced here: PBMCs from blood, sampled about 23 months after vaccination. These receptors all come from a man aged 50-75 years who received an inactivated influenza vaccine.

The rearrangement links TRBV20-1 to TRBJ2-1; D not certain. Trimming pared 3 bases from V and 3 bases from J, leaving 15 bases between. This CDR3 is built from 15 residues. Per germline, CDR1 DFQATT and CDR2 SNEGSKA (reference sequence). The CDR3 loop reads CSASPSPPSYNEQFF. The CDR3 coding sequence is TGCAGTGCTAGTCCCAGCCCCCCCAGCTACAATGAGCAGTTCTTC.

This clonotype was seen many times. This chain connects TRBV11-2 to TRBJ1-3, with D possibly matching TRBD1 (5 bases). This CDR3 spans 16 amino acids. Germline assignment: CDR1 SGHAT and CDR2 FQNNGV. V dropped 1 base and J dropped 2 bases, with 12 bases sitting between them. Here the CDR3 reads CASSLVGRAPGNTIYF. The CDR3 nucleotides read TGTGCCAGCAGCTTAGTGGGCAGGGCGCCTGGAAACACCATATATTTT.

This chain links TRBV15 with TRBJ2-1; tentative D call: TRBD2 (6 bases). CDR3 length: 18 residues. Germline CDR1 reads LNHNV; CDR2 reads YYDKDF (reference sequence). The V gene lost 6 bases and the J gene lost 3 bases, with 24 bases spanning the gap. CDR3 DNA sequence: TGTGCCACCAGTAACATGTGGGGCGCGGGAAGCTTCTACAATGAGCAGTTCTTC. Protein product: CATSNMWGAGSFYNEQFF.

V is TRBV5-1 and J is TRBJ2-1; no reliable D call. The CDR3 loop spans 17 amino acids. V lost 0 bases, J lost 6 bases, and 19 bases lay in between. The germline gives CDR1 SGHRS, CDR2 YFSETQ. The chain's CDR3 is CASSLAAAAPGPNEQFF. CDR3 sequence (DNA): TGCGCCAGCAGCTTGGCGGCGGCGGCTCCTGGCCCCAATGAGCAGTTCTTC.

This clonotype was seen a handful of times. The rearrangement joins TRBV5-1 to TRBJ2-3; perhaps TRBD1 as D (5 bases). Germline V CDR1 and CDR2: SGHRS, YFSETQ. Between the trimmed V and J ends, which lost 0 bases and 2 bases, there was a span of 10 bases. The CDR3 is made up of 15 amino acids. CDR3 in amino acids: CASSLGAGITDTQYF. The CDR3 coding sequence is TGCGCCAGCAGCTTGGGGGCAGGGATCACAGATACGCAGTATTTT.

This clonotype occurred a few times. The rearrangement uses TRBV29-1 and TRBJ2-7; tentatively, D is TRBD1 or TRBD2 (5 bases each). The CDR3 sequence is 12 residues long. V was pared by 7 bases and J by 2 bases, with 12 bases between. The V gene's germline CDR1 is SQVTM and CDR2 ANQGSEA. The CDR3 coding sequence is TGCAGCGCAGGGACCGGAGCCTACGAGCAGTACTTC. It is translated as CSAGTGAYEQYF.

This clonotype has more than one count but fewer than ten. The chain joins TRBV5-1 to TRBJ2-7, with 7 bases aligning to TRBD1. The J segment lost 4 bases and the V segment lost 3 bases, leaving 4 bases of the junction unmatched. The CDR3 sequence is 13 residues long. Germline values: CDR1 SGHRS, CDR2 YFSETQ. The CDR3 DNA reads as TGCGCCAGCAGCTGGGACAGAGAATACGAGCAGTACTTC. It is translated as CASSWDREYEQYF. The complete variable domain, with remaining parts taken from reference TRBV5-1 and TRBJ2-7, reads KAGVTQTPRYLIKTRGQQVTLSCSPISGHRSVSWYQQTPGQGLQFLFEYFSETQRNKGNFPGRFSGRQFSNSRSEMNVSTLELGDSALYLCASSWDREYEQYFGPGTRLTVT.

This clonotype was seen repeatedly, ten times or more. The J gene is TRBJ2-5, the V gene TRBV25-1, with 7 nucleotides matching TRBD1. The CDR3 length is 15 residues. Trimming removed 1 base from V and 2 bases from J; junction bases left unmatched: 4. Germline values: CDR1 MGHDK, CDR2 SYGVNS. The CDR3 loop is CASSESTGSQETQYF. The CDR3 nucleotides read TGTGCCAGCAGTGAATCGACAGGGTCGCAAGAGACCCAGTACTTC.

This clonotype came up a few times. This rearrangement joins TRBV28 to TRBJ2-2; TRBD1 might be the D (6 bases). V lost 10 bases and J 2 bases, leaving 17 bases between the germline ends. This CDR3 contains 15 residues. Germline CDR1 reads MDHEN; CDR2 reads SYDVKM. The CDR3, as DNA: TGTGCCACCGGCGGGTGGGACACCAACACCGGGGAGCTGTTTTTT. This codes for CATGGWDTNTGELFF.

On this clonotype: The junction and the germline gene differ at one end; a read error may be behind it. The rearrangement uses TRBV7-9 and TRBJ1-1; D is unclear. CDR3 length: 14 amino acids. Looked up from germline, CDR1 is SEHNR and CDR2 is FQNEAQ (reference sequence). The CDR3 loop is CASSDGRTNTEVFF. The DNA for the CDR3 is TGTGCCAGCAGTGACGGACGGACGAACACTGAAGTTTTCTTT.

The chain links TRBV10-3 to TRBJ2-3, with D hard to call. Deletions cut 0 bases from V and 2 bases from J, with 9 bases between. Germline CDR1 reads ENHRY; CDR2 reads SYGVKD. The CDR3 has 15 amino acids. CDR3 sequence reads: CAISESNLNTDTQYF. CDR3 sequence (DNA): TGTGCCATCAGTGAGTCCAATCTTAACACAGATACGCAGTATTTT.